This TCR beta chain was retrieved from a study of blood T cells in healthy people across ages. Every sample gave at least 5 micrograms of total RNA when it was extracted. Study-wide results and limits: Strong correlation was found linking TCR beta diversity to naive T cell percentage.

Details on this clonotype: Its antigen is not identified.

Sample-barcoded 5' priming and a J-beta primer mix drove a second PCR of about 6 to 12 cycles. TCRdb redid the calling of the 5' RACE reads with MiXCR, one entry per CDR3 protein. The sample consists of about 1.4 million distinct CDR3 sequences, 55% to 75% of them appearing once. Germline CDR1 reads SQVTM; CDR2 reads ANQGSEA. The CDR3 is made up of 13 amino acids. The chain has TRBV29-1 and TRBJ2-3; TRBD1 is a possible D gene (6 bases). This TCR was sampled from a man between 18 and 29 years old in good health. Sequencing was done on a sample of blood. Here the CDR3 reads CTVDKGGTDTQYF. Here the CDR3 DNA reads TGCACCGTCGACAAGGGGGGCACAGATACGCAGTATTTT.